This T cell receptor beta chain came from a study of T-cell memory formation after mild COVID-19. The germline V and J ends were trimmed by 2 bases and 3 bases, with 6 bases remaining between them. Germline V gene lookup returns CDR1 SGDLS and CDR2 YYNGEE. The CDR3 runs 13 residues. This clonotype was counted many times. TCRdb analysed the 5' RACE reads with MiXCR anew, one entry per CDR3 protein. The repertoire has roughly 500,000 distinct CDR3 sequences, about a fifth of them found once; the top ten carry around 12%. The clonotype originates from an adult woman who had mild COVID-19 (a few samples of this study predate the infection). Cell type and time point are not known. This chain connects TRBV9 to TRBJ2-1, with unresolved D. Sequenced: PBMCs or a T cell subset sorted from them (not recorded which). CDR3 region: CASSVGHYNEQFF. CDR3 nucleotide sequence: TGTGCCAGCAGCGTGGGTCACTACAATGAGCAGTTCTTC. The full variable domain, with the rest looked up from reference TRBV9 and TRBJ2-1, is DSGVTQTPKHLITATGQRVTLRCSPRSGDLSVYWYQQSLDQGLQFLIQYYNGEERAKGNILERFSAQQFPDLHSELNLSSLELGDSALYFCASSVGHYNEQFFGPGTRLTVL.